The rows below give T cell receptor beta chains drawn from one sample of a study of cytomegalovirus exposure and HLA in healthy donors. Data came from immunoSEQ multiplex PCR; TCRdb stores just in-frame clones and leaves some out. The sample records about 240,000 clones, more than 75% being singletons. Sample: PBMCs. The source of these receptors is a girl aged 2-10 years in good health and CMV-seronegative. Both conserved end residues are part of each CDR3. Each record gives: CDR3 DNA, CDR3 protein, V gene, D gene, clone size, J gene. D genes are given only for firm matches. Expanded clones are given a class, and other clones once, few, many or no size at all.

TGTGCCAGCTCACCAGGGCAATTCTACGAGCAGTACTTC | CASSPGQFYEQYF | TRBV18 | NA | NA | TRBJ2-7
TGTGCCAGCCAAATCATTTCCTCTGGAAACACCATATATTTT | CASQIISSGNTIYF | TRBV5-6 | NA | NA | TRBJ1-3
TGTGCCAGCAGCTTAGTGAGTCCAGATACGCAGTATTTT | CASSLVSPDTQYF | TRBV11-1 | NA | NA | TRBJ2-3
TGTGCCCTCGACAGGGGTCAATCACCCCTCCACTTT | CALDRGQSPLHF | TRBV30 | TRBD1 | NA | TRBJ1-6
TGTGCCAGTAGTAGCGGACAGGGGGTTTCTTTGAAGGAAAAACTGTTTTTT | CASSSGQGVSLKEKLFF | TRBV19 | TRBD1 | NA | TRBJ1-4
TGTGCCATCAGTGAGAGGCAGATGAGCGTCTCTGGGGCCAACGTCCTGACTTTC | CAISERQMSVSGANVLTF | TRBV10-3 | NA | once | TRBJ2-6
TGTGCCAGCAGCAACGGACAGGGGGAAAACTCTGGAAACACCATATATTTT | CASSNGQGENSGNTIYF | TRBV6-4 | TRBD1 | few | TRBJ1-3
TGTGCCAGCAGCCAGGCTCAGCCCCAGCATTTT | CASSQAQPQHF | TRBV7-2 | NA | few | TRBJ1-5
TGTGCCAGCAGCGGGGGGCCGGGGAATCAAGAGACCCAGTACTTC | CASSGGPGNQETQYF | TRBV9 | NA | NA | TRBJ2-5
TGTGCCAGCAGTTATAGGGGGGGTGGGGGAGAGACCCAGTACTTC | CASSYRGGGGETQYF | TRBV6-5 | NA | NA | TRBJ2-5
TGTGCCTGGATTCGGGGGACAGGGCGAACCGGGGAGCTGTTTTTT | CAWIRGTGRTGELFF | TRBV30 | TRBD1 | NA | TRBJ2-2
TGTGCCTGGAGCCTCCCCCCTGAAGCTTTCTTT | CAWSLPPEAFF | TRBV30 | NA | NA | TRBJ1-1
TGTGCCTGGGGTCGGGACAGCCTCTCTGGAAACACCATATATTTT | CAWGRDSLSGNTIYF | TRBV30 | TRBD1 | NA | TRBJ1-3
TGTGCCAGCAGTGAAGTGGTACTAGGTGGCTACACCTTC | CASSEVVLGGYTF | TRBV25-1 | NA | NA | TRBJ1-2
TGTGCCAGCAGTGAAGGGGCCACCGGGGAGCTGTTTTTT | CASSEGATGELFF | TRBV6-4 | NA | few | TRBJ2-2
TGTGCCAGCAGCTTAACACCGACAGGCTCTGGAAACACCATATATTTT | CASSLTPTGSGNTIYF | TRBV5-4 | NA | NA | TRBJ1-3
TGTGCCTGGAGTGTACTGAATGAGCAGTTCTTC | CAWSVLNEQFF | TRBV30 | NA | NA | TRBJ2-1
TGTGCCAGCAGCGCAAGGGGCTATGGCTACACCTTC | CASSARGYGYTF | TRBV6-5 | NA | NA | TRBJ1-2
TGTGCCAGTAGTATTGGCAGGTATAGCAATCAGCCCCAGCATTTT | CASSIGRYSNQPQHF | TRBV19 | NA | NA | TRBJ1-5
TGTGCCAGTAGTATAGGACCAGGGCAAAACATTCAGTACTTC | CASSIGPGQNIQYF | TRBV19 | NA | NA | TRBJ2-4
TGTGCCAGCAGCGAAACAGGCAACGAGCAGTACTTC | CASSETGNEQYF | TRBV6-1 | NA | NA | TRBJ2-7
TGCGCCAGCATAGGGAGTAGCGGGCCGCAGTATTTT | CASIGSSGPQYF | TRBV4-1 | TRBD2 | NA | TRBJ2-3